The clone carrying this T cell receptor (beta chain) has just a few counts. This record belongs to a study of T-cell reconstitution after alpha-beta-depleted transplantation in children. The CDR3 totals 13 residues. Germline CDR1 and CDR2: SGHVS and FQNEAQ. Trimming removed 5 bases from V and 3 bases from J; junction bases left unmatched: 2. Unique molecular identifiers were used in preparing the TCRbeta library. TCRdb analysed the PCR reads with MiXCR anew, one entry per CDR3 protein. The table records about 640,000 distinct CDR3 sequences, roughly 17% of them present only once. The receptor was derived from a human donor who donated a stem cell graft to a child with acute myeloid leukemia. This chain links TRBV7-8 with TRBJ2-7; 9 bases fit TRBD2. The material sequenced was PBMCs from the stem cell graft donor, taken from the stem cell graft. The CDR3 spells CASSLTSGYEQYV. The DNA of the CDR3 is TGTGCCAGCAGCCTGACTAGCGGCTACGAGCAGTACGTC.